This is a list of T cell receptor beta chains from one sample in a study of regulatory T cells in long-lasting Graves disease. TCRdb used MiXCR to reprocess the multiplex PCR reads, holding one entry per CDR3 protein. The table lists 400,000 to 600,000 distinct CDR3 sequences, roughly 21% of them singletons. This sample comprised peripheral blood mononuclear cells (PBMCs), obtained when the disease was refractory, from a patient treated with antithyroid drugs. All receptors come from a female donor with Graves disease. Each CDR3 is given with its conserved first and last residue. The D gene is left open where the match is weak. Clone size is given for some rows only: seen once, a few or many times, or a class if the clone is expanded.

TRBV6-1	.	.	TRBJ2-6	CASSKNERLSSGANVLTF	TGTGCCAGCAGCAAAAACGAGAGACTCTCCTCCGGGGCCAACGTCCTGACTTTC
TRBV29-1	.	TRBD1	TRBJ2-7	CSVVAVTGSHEQYF	TGCAGCGTTGTTGCCGTGACAGGGTCCCACGAGCAGTACTTC
TRBV12-3/TRBV12-4	.	TRBD1	TRBJ2-1	CASSPRDRVDEQFF	TGTGCCAGCAGCCCCCGGGACAGGGTCGATGAGCAGTTCTTC
TRBV10-3	few	.	TRBJ2-4	CAISTPGQDTKNIQYF	TGTGCCATCAGTACCCCGGGACAAGACACCAAAAACATTCAGTACTTC
TRBV24-1	many	TRBD1	TRBJ1-1	CATSDYRQGVAFF	TGTGCCACCAGTGACTATCGACAGGGCGTAGCTTTCTTT
TRBV5-4	.	.	TRBJ1-6	CASSLGGRVESPLHF	TGTGCCAGCAGCTTGGGGGGTAGAGTTGAATCACCCCTCCACTTT
TRBV9	few	TRBD1	TRBJ1-1	CASSVSPRQGHMNTEAFF	TGTGCCAGCAGCGTATCTCCGAGACAGGGACATATGAACACTGAAGCTTTCTTT
TRBV11-2	many	TRBD1	TRBJ1-2	CASSGWDRASPNGFYGYTF	TGTGCCAGCAGCGGATGGGACAGGGCATCCCCCAACGGCTTCTATGGCTACACCTTC
TRBV5-1	few	.	TRBJ2-5	CASSPRKDTEETQYF	TGCGCCAGCAGCCCGAGGAAGGACACCGAAGAGACCCAGTACTTC
TRBV7-9	few	.	TRBJ2-7	CASSLGLDGLAYEQYF	TGTGCCAGCAGCTTAGGGTTGGATGGACTTGCCTACGAGCAGTACTTC
TRBV18	.	.	TRBJ1-2	CASPPEEGSYGYTF	TGTGCCAGCCCACCAGAGGAGGGCAGCTATGGCTACACCTTC
TRBV29-1	.	TRBD2	TRBJ2-7	CSVGGTSEGNEQYF	TGCAGCGTTGGCGGGACTAGCGAGGGGAACGAGCAGTACTTC
TRBV11-2	.	.	TRBJ2-7	CASSLDLGQYEQYF	TGTGCCAGCAGCTTAGATCTCGGGCAGTACGAGCAGTACTTC
TRBV28	.	.	TRBJ1-5	CASSLAINHQPQHF	TGTGCCAGCAGTCTGGCCATAAATCATCAGCCCCAGCATTTT
TRBV28	many	TRBD1	TRBJ1-5	CASSFRGGGRNQPQHF	TGTGCCAGCAGTTTTAGAGGGGGCGGAAGAAACCAGCCCCAGCATTTT
TRBV20-1	.	.	TRBJ1-1	CSASVRGTLLGGFF	TGCAGTGCTAGTGTTCGGGGGACTCTCCTCGGAGGTTTCTTT
TRBV20-1	many	.	TRBJ1-2	CSARNNEGDNDYGYTF	TGCAGTGCTAGAAATAATGAGGGGGATAACGACTATGGCTACACCTTC
TRBV7-9	few	.	TRBJ2-6	CASSPPGGAGANVLTF	TGTGCCAGCAGCCCGCCTGGGGGCGCTGGGGCCAACGTCCTGACTTTC
TRBV7-9	.	.	TRBJ2-2	CASSPTFSGELFF	TGTGCCAGCAGCCCTACGTTTTCCGGGGAGCTGTTTTTT
TRBV30	.	.	TRBJ2-7	CAWNRAAPYEQYF	TGTGCCTGGAACCGGGCAGCTCCCTACGAGCAGTACTTC
TRBV7-2	many	TRBD2	TRBJ2-3	CASSLAGGTDTQYF	TGTGCCAGCAGTCTAGCGGGAGGCACAGATACGCAGTATTTT
TRBV14	few	.	TRBJ2-5	CASSQDGSLGTQYF	TGTGCCAGCAGCCAAGATGGCTCCCTCGGGACCCAGTACTTC
TRBV7-2	many	.	TRBJ2-7	CASSLGLQSYEQYF	TGTGCCAGCAGTTTAGGACTGCAGTCCTACGAGCAGTACTTC
TRBV28	many	.	TRBJ1-5	CASSEKWAYSNQPQHF	TGTGCCAGCAGTGAGAAGTGGGCGTACAGCAATCAGCCCCAGCATTTT
TRBV24-1	few	TRBD1	TRBJ1-3	CATSDSPGTGAGNTIYF	TGTGCCACCAGTGATTCCCCCGGGACAGGGGCTGGAAACACCATATATTTT
TRBV10-3	.	.	TRBJ1-1	CAISEESTEAFF	TGTGCCATCAGTGAGGAGTCGACTGAAGCTTTCTTT
TRBV28	few	.	TRBJ1-3	CASSRGRLGSTIYF	TGTGCCAGCAGTCGAGGGAGACTTGGAAGCACCATATATTTT
TRBV27	few	TRBD2	TRBJ2-5	CASRRTRENQETQYF	TGTGCCAGCAGGCGGACTAGGGAGAACCAAGAGACCCAGTACTTC
TRBV30	.	.	TRBJ1-5	CAWSDWQVGQPQHF	TGTGCCTGGAGTGACTGGCAAGTGGGACAGCCCCAGCATTTT
TRBV28	many	.	TRBJ2-5	CASSLGGGKETQYF	TGTGCCAGCAGCTTAGGGGGGGGGAAGGAGACCCAGTACTTC
TRBV7-3	.	.	TRBJ2-3	CASSLTSSTDTQYF	TGTGCCAGCAGCTTAACGTCTAGCACAGATACGCAGTATTTT
TRBV28	.	.	TRBJ2-4	CASSLGRKNIQYF	TGTGCCAGCAGCCTGGGCCGCAAAAACATTCAGTACTTC
TRBV28	many	.	TRBJ2-7	CASSPPGLPYEQYF	TGTGCCAGCAGCCCCCCAGGACTGCCATACGAGCAGTACTTC
TRBV29-1	few	.	TRBJ1-2	CSVEDGRFYGYTF	TGCAGCGTTGAAGACGGCAGGTTCTATGGCTACACCTTC
TRBV2	many	.	TRBJ1-5	CASSDEEGLGNQPQHF	TGTGCCAGCAGTGACGAGGAGGGTCTTGGCAATCAGCCCCAGCATTTT
TRBV20-1	.	TRBD2	TRBJ2-7	CSARRTGTSFYEQYF	TGCAGTGCCCGGCGAACCGGGACTAGCTTCTACGAGCAGTACTTC
TRBV3-1	.	TRBD2	TRBJ2-7	CASSPRTSSGEQYF	TGTGCCAGCAGCCCGAGGACTAGCTCGGGCGAGCAGTACTTC
TRBV7-6	.	.	TRBJ2-6	CASSLTVQPPSGANVLTF	TGTGCCAGCAGCTTAACCGTCCAGCCCCCCTCTGGGGCCAACGTCCTGACTTTC
TRBV4-1	.	.	TRBJ1-1	CASSLTTPAQTVNTEAFF	TGCGCCAGCAGCCTTACAACACCGGCCCAGACAGTAAACACTGAAGCTTTCTTT
TRBV4-1	few	.	TRBJ1-2	CASSQAQGYGYTF	TGCGCCAGCAGCCAAGCCCAAGGCTATGGCTACACCTTC
TRBV20-1	.	TRBD1	TRBJ2-7	CSAYDRVLPYEQYF	TGCAGTGCTTACGACAGGGTTCTGCCCTACGAGCAGTACTTC
TRBV30	.	.	TRBJ2-4	CAWSVGTSKNIQYF	TGTGCCTGGAGTGTCGGGACATCCAAAAACATTCAGTACTTC